The rows below give T cell receptor beta chains drawn from one sample of a study of cytomegalovirus exposure and HLA in healthy donors. Produced via immunoSEQ multiplex PCR; TCRdb's table is partial and in-frame only. This table has 85,000 to 100,000 clones, around 76% appearing once. The sample comprised PBMCs. Every receptor here comes from a human donor in good health. Each CDR3 is given with its conserved first and last residue.

TRBV9 CASSATGGGETQYF
TRBV19 CASSIRPTQSEAFF
TRBV7-2 CASSLGPRIKGETQYF
TRBV5-5 CASSLSGSNQPQHF
TRBV14 CASSPASGGYNEQFF
TRBV7-2 CASSLSGGAGANVLTF
TRBV19 CASNKGAPDEQYF
TRBV6-1 CASSEGMASVDEQYF
TRBV5-1 CASSSQLQGNEQYF
TRBV15 CATSIFSERRNEQFF